This TCR beta chain was sequenced for a study of control samples from healthy donors and cancer patients (dated by TCRdb to 2020 to 2022). Concerning this clone itself: The antigen this receptor binds is unknown. No per-base quality is available; no much larger clone lies one base away.

Per the germline V gene (reference sequence), MNHEY is the CDR1 and SMNVEV is the CDR2. V and J are truncated by 4 bases and 3 bases respectively, leaving an intervening sequence of 7 bases. Counted from cysteine to phenylalanine, this CDR3 has 13 amino acids. Kept here is only the CDR3 DNA, which spans 39 bases and is read in frame from base 1. Library preparation employed the immunoSEQ multiplex PCR assay. Drawn from immuneACCESS, this table holds only the in-frame rearrangements with V and J called that TCRdb kept. Clones are partly lost; checked studies trace under half to an unresolved V gene and leave the rest unexplained. In this sample the table shows around 230,000 clones, over 90% of which occur a single time. About 1.6% of the sample goes to the ten largest clones.

Sequencing was performed on blood. The chain was built from TRBV27 and TRBJ1-5; no confident D gene assignment can be made. This receptor was obtained from a man aged 45 to 65 in good health. The encoded CDR3 is CASSWRPNQPQHF. The DNA sequence is TGTGCCAGCAGTTGGCGGCCCAATCAGCCCCAGCATTTT.